This T cell receptor beta chain derives from a study of T cell repertoires in cytomegalovirus infection. A few counts support this clonotype. This CDR3 has 15 amino acids. Germline V gives CDR1 SQVTM, CDR2 ANQGSEA. J was trimmed by 0 bases and V by 6 bases; bases with no gene match: 9. TCRdb used MiXCR to reprocess the reads, holding one entry per CDR3 protein. The sample includes 400,000 or so distinct CDR3 sequences, less than 20% of them seen just once. The origin of this receptor is a human donor in good health (CMV status not recorded). Some clones in this sample may be carry-over from other donors' samples. The sample comprised PBMCs. The rearrangement links TRBV29-1 to TRBJ2-5; 8 nucleotides match TRBD2. CDR3 nucleotide sequence: TGCAGCGTGGTCCCGGGGGGGTCCTACCAAGAGACCCAGTACTTC. It encodes CSVVPGGSYQETQYF. Full variable domain (missing parts from reference TRBV29-1 and TRBJ2-5): SAVISQKPSRDICQRGTSLTIQCQVDSQVTMMFWYRQQPGQSLTLIATANQGSEATYESGFVIDKFPISRPNLTFSTLTVSNMSPEDSSIYLCSVVPGGSYQETQYFGPGTRLLVL.